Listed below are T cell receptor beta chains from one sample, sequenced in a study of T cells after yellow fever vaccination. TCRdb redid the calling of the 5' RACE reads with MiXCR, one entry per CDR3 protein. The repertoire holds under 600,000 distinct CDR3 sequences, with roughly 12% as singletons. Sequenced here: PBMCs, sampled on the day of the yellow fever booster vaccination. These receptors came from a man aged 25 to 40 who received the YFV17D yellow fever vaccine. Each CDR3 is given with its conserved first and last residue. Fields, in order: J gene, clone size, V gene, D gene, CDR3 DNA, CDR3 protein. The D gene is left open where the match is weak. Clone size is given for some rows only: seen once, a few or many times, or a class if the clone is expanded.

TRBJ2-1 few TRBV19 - TGTGCCAGTAGTACTTCAACAGGGCCCATCTCCTACAATGAGCAGTTCTTC CASSTSTGPISYNEQFF
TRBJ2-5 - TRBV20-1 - TGCAGTGCCGCGTCCTCGGGGGCAGGGGAGACCCAGTACTTC CSAASSGAGETQYF
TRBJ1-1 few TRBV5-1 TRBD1 TGCGCCAGCAGCTCAACAGGGGGCTGGAACACTGAAGCTTTCTTT CASSSTGGWNTEAFF
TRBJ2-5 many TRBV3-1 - TGTGCCAGCAGCCAAGGGGGAAGGGGCCAAGAGACCCAGTACTTC CASSQGGRGQETQYF
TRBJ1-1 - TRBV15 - TGTGCCACCAGCAGAGATATCAGTGGCACTGAAGCTTTCTTT CATSRDISGTEAFF
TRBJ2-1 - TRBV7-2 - TGTGCCAGCAGGGCAGCCTCCTACAATGAGCAGTTCTTC CASRAASYNEQFF
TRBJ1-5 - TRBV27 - TGTGCCAGCAGTTTATCGGGGATGGACAGCAATCAGCCCCAGCATTTT CASSLSGMDSNQPQHF
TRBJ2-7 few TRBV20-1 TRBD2 TGCAGTGCTACCGAACTAGCGGGAGGTGACGAGCAGTACTTC CSATELAGGDEQYF
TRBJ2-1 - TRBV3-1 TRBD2 TGTGCCAGTTCGGGACTAGCGGGAACAAGCTCCTACAATGAGCAGTTCTTC CASSGLAGTSSYNEQFF
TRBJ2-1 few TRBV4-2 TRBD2 TGTGCCAGCAGCCAAGGACTAGCGGGAGCTGAGCAGTTCTTC CASSQGLAGAEQFF
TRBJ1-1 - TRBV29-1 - TGCAGCGTTGAAGATCTGGACAGTTTGAACACTGAAGCTTTCTTT CSVEDLDSLNTEAFF
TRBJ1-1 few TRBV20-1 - TGCAGTGCTGGGTGGCCTGAAGCTTTCTTT CSAGWPEAFF
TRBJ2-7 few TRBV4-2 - TGTGCCAGCAGCCAAAACATGGGAGACCACGAGCAGTACTTC CASSQNMGDHEQYF
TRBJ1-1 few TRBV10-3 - TGTGCCATCAGTGAGGAATGGGGTACGGCTTTCTTT CAISEEWGTAFF
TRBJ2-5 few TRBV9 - TGTGCCAGCAGCGTAGAACCCGGCGGGCAGGAGACCCAGTACTTC CASSVEPGGQETQYF
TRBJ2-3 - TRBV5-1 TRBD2 TGCGCCAGCAGCTTGTGGTCTAGCGGGAGTCCAGATACGCAGTATTTT CASSLWSSGSPDTQYF
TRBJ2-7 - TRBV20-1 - TGCAGTGCTAGGCGGAACGGAGCCTACGAGCAGTACTTC CSARRNGAYEQYF
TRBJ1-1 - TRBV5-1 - TGCGCCAGCGGGTTAGACATCCCGAACACTGAAGCTTTCTTT CASGLDIPNTEAFF
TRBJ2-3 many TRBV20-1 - TGCAGTGCTCGCCAGGCCAGCACAGATACGCAGTATTTT CSARQASTDTQYF
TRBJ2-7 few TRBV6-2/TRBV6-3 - TGTGCCAGCAGTTACGACACGGCCTACGAGCAGTACTTC CASSYDTAYEQYF
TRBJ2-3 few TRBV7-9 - TGTGCCAGCCGCGAAGTTGGCCTAGGAGTTGATACGCAGTATTTT CASREVGLGVDTQYF
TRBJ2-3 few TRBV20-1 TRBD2 TGCAGTCCCAGCGGGAGGAGCACAGATACGCAGTATTTT CSPSGRSTDTQYF
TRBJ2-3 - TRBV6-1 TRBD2 TGTGCCAGCAGCTCTAGCGGGAGAACTAAGCGCAGCACAGATACGCAGTATTTT CASSSSGRTKRSTDTQYF
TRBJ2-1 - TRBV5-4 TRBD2 TGTGCCAGCAGCTTGCCGGGAGGACTGTATGAGCAGTTCTTC CASSLPGGLYEQFF
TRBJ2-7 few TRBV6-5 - TGTGCCAGCAGTTACTCGAGCAACCAAGAGTCGGGAGAGCAGTACTTC CASSYSSNQESGEQYF
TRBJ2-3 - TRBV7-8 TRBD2 TGTGCCAGCGTGGGGACTAGCAAAGATACGCAGTATTTT CASVGTSKDTQYF
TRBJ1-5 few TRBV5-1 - TGCGCCAGCAGCTTGGCCGGGGTTGACAATCAGCCCCAGCATTTT CASSLAGVDNQPQHF
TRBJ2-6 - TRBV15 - TGTGCCACCAGCAATAGGGCCTATCCGGGACCCGCGGGAACTGGGGCCAACGTCCTGACTTTC CATSNRAYPGPAGTGANVLTF
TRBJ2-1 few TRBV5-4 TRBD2 TGTGCCAGCAGCTCAGCGGGGTCGAATGAGCAGTTCTTC CASSSAGSNEQFF
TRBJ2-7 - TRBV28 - TGTGCCAGCAGCCCCCTCACTTACGAGCAGTACTTC CASSPLTYEQYF
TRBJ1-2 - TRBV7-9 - TGTGCCAGCAGCTCCCAACAACGACTCTATGGCTACACCTTC CASSSQQRLYGYTF
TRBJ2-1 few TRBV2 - TGTGCCAGCAGCGCTCTAGCGCAATTTCGGAATGAGCAGTTCTTC CASSALAQFRNEQFF
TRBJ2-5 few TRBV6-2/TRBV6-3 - TGTGCCAGCAGCTCAATCCAAACGGAGACCCAGTACTTC CASSSIQTETQYF
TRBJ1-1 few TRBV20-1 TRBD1 TGCAGTGCTCCGGACAGGGTTGGATCTAACACTGAAGCTTTCTTT CSAPDRVGSNTEAFF
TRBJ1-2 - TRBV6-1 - TGTGCCAGCAGCCGCGTTGAGGGGCGCACAGATCTTGGCTACACCTTC CASSRVEGRTDLGYTF
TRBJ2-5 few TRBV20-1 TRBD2 TGCAGTGCTGTAGCGGGCAGAAGAGAGACCCAGTACTTC CSAVAGRRETQYF
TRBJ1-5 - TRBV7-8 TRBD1 TGTGCCAGCAGGACCGGAACAGGGGGATCGAATCAGCCCCAGCATTTT CASRTGTGGSNQPQHF
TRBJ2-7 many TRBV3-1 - TGTGCCAGCAGCCAAGAAGAGGGAATGCGGGGCGAGCAGTACTTC CASSQEEGMRGEQYF
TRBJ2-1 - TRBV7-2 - TGTGCCAGCTCATGGGGTGTGGGGGAGCAGTTCTTC CASSWGVGEQFF
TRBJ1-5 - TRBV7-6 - TGTGCCAGCAGCTTAGAGGAGGGTTGGAGCAATCAGCCCCAGCATTTT CASSLEEGWSNQPQHF
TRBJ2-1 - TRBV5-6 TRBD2 TGTGCCAGCAGCGTGCGGGAGATCTCCTACAATGAGCAGTTCTTC CASSVREISYNEQFF
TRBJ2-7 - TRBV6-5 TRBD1 TGTGCCAGCAGTTACAATGGGGACAGCCCTCTATACTTC CASSYNGDSPLYF
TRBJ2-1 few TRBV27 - TGTGCCAGCAGTTTATCTTGGGGAGGTTACAATGAGCAGTTCTTC CASSLSWGGYNEQFF
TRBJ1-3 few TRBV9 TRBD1 TGTGCCAGCAGCGTTCAGGGACAGCGTCGATCTGGAAACACCATATATTTT CASSVQGQRRSGNTIYF
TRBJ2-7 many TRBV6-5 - TGTGCCAGCAGTTTGTTGGGACGCGAGCAGTACTTC CASSLLGREQYF